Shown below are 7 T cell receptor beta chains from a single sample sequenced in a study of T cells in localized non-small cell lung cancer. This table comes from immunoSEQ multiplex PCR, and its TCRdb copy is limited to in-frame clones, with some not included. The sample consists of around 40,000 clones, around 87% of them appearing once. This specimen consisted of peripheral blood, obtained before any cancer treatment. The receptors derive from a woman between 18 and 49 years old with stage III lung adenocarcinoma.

The CDR3 bases are TGTGCCAGTGCTACAGGGGGCGCGGACAGCACAGATACGCAGTATTTT. Its translation: CASATGGADSTDTQYF. The rearrangement uses TRBV19 and TRBJ2-3, with 9 bases identical to TRBD1. V dropped 8 bases and J dropped 0; count of bases not matched to a gene: 9. Germline CDR1 is LNHDA and CDR2 is SQIVND (reference sequence). The length of the CDR3 is 16 residues. Full variable domain (rest looked up from reference TRBV19 and TRBJ2-3): DGGITQSPKYLFRKEGQNVTLSCEQNLNHDAMYWYRQDPGQGLRLIYYSQIVNDFQKGDIAEGYSVSREKKESFPLTVTSAQKNPTAFYLCASATGGADSTDTQYFGPGTRLTVL.

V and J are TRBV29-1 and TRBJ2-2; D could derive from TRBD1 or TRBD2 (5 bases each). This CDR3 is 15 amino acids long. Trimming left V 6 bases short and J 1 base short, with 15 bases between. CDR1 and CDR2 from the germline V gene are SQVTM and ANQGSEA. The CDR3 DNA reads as TGCAGCGTCCTCCGAGGGGATCGGAACACCGGGGAGCTGTTTTTT. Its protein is CSVLRGDRNTGELFF.

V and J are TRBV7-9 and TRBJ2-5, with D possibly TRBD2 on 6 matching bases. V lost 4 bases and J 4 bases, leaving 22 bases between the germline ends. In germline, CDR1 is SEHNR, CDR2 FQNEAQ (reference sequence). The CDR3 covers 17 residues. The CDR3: CASSSTSLWMGGETQYF. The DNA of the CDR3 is TGTGCCAGCAGCTCTACGTCTCTATGGATGGGGGGAGAGACCCAGTACTTC.

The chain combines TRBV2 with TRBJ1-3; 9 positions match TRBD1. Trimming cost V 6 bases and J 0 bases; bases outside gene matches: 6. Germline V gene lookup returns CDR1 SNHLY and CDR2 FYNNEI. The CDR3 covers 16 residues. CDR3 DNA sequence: TGTGCCAGCAGGGGGGACAGGGACAACTCTGGAAACACCATATATTTT. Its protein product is CASRGDRDNSGNTIYF.

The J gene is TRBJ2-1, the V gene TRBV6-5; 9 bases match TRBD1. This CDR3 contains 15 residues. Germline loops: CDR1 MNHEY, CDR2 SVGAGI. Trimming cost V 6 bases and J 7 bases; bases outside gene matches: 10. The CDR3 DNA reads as TGTGCCAGCAGCGCCGGGACAGGGAAAGGTAATGAGCAGTTCTTC. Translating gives CASSAGTGKGNEQFF.

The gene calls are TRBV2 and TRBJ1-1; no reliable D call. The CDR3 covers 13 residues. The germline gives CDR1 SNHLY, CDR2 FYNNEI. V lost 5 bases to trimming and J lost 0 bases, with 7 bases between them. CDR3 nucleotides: TGTGCCAGCAGTACCAATATGAACACTGAAGCTTTCTTT. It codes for CASSTNMNTEAFF.

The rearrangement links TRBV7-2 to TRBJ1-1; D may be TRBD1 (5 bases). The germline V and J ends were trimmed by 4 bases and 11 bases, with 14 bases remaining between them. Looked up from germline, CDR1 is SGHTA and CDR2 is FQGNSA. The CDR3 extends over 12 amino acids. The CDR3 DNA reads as TGTGCCAGCAGCTACTCGACCCGGGGGGCTTTCTTT. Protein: CASSYSTRGAFF.